This T cell receptor beta chain was captured in a study of beta chain features in type 1 diabetes. General study results and limits: All four CD4+ subsets from Type 1 diabetes patients carried moderately but significantly shorter TCRB CDR3s. Researchers reported that naive, central memory and Treg TCRB repertoires appeared more similar in patients than in healthy donors. More deletions and fewer insertions at VDJ junctions were seen in type 1 diabetes patients.

This clone has a handful of counts. The antigen remains unidentified. The V end was cut by 4 bases, the J end by 2 bases, with 9 bases between. The CDR3 length is 13 residues. CDR1 MGHDK and CDR2 SYGVNS come from the germline V gene. Sorting that relied on CD45RO/CCR7/CD25/CD127/CD95/CD27 yielded CD4+ naive, central memory, regulatory and stem cell-like memory cells. Since all of the isolated RNA was reverse transcribed, expressed TCRB transcripts were what got sequenced. It was found that naive, central memory and regulatory T cell samples averaged approximately 3.6 million reads. Assay: immunoSEQ multiplex PCR; the TCRdb copy retains only in-frame clones and omits some. The repertoire holds 640,000 or so clones, about an eighth seen once, with about 0.02% in the top ten.

The material sequenced was naive CD4+ T cells from blood. The TCR sequence derives from a man aged 18 to 30 with type 1 diabetes. The gene calls are TRBV25-1 and TRBJ2-7, with D possibly matching TRBD2 (6 bases). CDR3 in amino acids: CASSAGGPYEQYF. The CDR3 DNA reads TGTGCCAGCAGTGCCGGGGGACCCTACGAGCAGTACTTC.